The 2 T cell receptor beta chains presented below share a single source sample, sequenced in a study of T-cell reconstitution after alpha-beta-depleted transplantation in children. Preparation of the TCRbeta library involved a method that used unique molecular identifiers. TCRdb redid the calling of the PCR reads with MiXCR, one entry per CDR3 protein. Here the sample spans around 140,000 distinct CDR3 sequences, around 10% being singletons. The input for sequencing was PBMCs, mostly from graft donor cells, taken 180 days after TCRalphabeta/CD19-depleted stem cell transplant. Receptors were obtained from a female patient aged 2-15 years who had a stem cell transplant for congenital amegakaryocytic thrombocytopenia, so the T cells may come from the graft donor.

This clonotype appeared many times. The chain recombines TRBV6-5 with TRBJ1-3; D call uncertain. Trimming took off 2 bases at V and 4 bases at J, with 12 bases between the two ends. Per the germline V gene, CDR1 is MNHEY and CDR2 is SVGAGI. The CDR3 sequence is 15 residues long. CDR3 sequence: CASSYQGWPGNTIYF. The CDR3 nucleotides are TGTGCCAGCAGTTACCAAGGGTGGCCCGGAAACACCATATATTTT.

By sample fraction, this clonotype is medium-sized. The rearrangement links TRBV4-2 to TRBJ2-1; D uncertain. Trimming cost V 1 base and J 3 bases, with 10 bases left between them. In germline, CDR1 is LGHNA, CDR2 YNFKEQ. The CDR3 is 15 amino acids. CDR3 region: CASSQGQVGYNEQFF. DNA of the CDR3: TGTGCCAGCAGCCAAGGGCAAGTGGGCTACAATGAGCAGTTCTTC.